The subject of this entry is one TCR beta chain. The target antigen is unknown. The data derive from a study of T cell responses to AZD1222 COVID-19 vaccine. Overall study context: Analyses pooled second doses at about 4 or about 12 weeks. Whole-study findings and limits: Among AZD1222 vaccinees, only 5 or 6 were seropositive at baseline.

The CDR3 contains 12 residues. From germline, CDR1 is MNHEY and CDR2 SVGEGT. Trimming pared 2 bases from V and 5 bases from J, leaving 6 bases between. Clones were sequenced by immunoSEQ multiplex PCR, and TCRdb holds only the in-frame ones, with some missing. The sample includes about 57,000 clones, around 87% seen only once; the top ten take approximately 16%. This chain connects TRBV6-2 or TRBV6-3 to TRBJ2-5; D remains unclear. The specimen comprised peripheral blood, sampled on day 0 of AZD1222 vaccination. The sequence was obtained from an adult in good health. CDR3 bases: TGTGCCAGCAGTTACGGGCTTGAGACCCAGTACTTC. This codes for CASSYGLETQYF.